The 25 T cell receptor beta chains below come from one sample, sequenced in a study of blood T cells in healthy people across ages. PCR was performed a second time for roughly 7 to 11 cycles using a sample-barcoded 5' primer and a J-beta primer mix. TCRdb re-derived calls from the 5' RACE reads in MiXCR, one entry per CDR3 protein. Among 650,000 to 800,000 distinct CDR3 sequences listed, approximately 48% were seen once. What was sequenced was blood. These receptor sequences come from a man in his fifties or sixties in good health.

As for this clonotype: One end of the junction does not line up with germline, which may come from a read error. The rearrangement joins TRBV6-6 to TRBJ1-5; 7 nucleotides match TRBD1. Germline CDR1 reads MNHNY; CDR2 reads SVGAGI (reference sequence). The CDR3 is made up of 17 amino acids. The CDR3 coding sequence is TGTGCCAGTCTTGAACGGGACAGAGGATATAGCAATCTGCCCCAGCATTTT. It encodes CASLERDRGYSNLPQHF.

The chain recombines TRBV6-2 or TRBV6-3 with TRBJ2-3; D gene uncertain. The CDR3 runs 14 residues. Germline V gene lookup returns CDR1 MNHEY and CDR2 SVGEGT. Trimming took off 3 bases at V and 1 base at J, with 8 bases between the two ends. The CDR3 bases are TGTGCCAGCAGTTATTGGACGGGCACAGATACGCAGTATTTT. This gives the protein CASSYWTGTDTQYF.

For this clonotype: A much larger clone is a single base away; this may be a read error. This rearrangement joins TRBV28 to TRBJ2-1; 9 positions agree with TRBD2. There are 15 residues in the CDR3. Germline CDR1 is MDHEN and CDR2 is SYDVKM. V dropped 8 bases and J dropped 9; count of bases not matched to a gene: 14. This CDR3 is CASAGKRGDRGEQFF. CDR3 nucleotide sequence: TGTGCCAGCGCCGGGAAGCGGGGGGACCGGGGTGAGCAGTTCTTC.

CDR3 DNA: TGCAGTGCTAGACCGACTAGCGGGGGGGCCGATGAGCAGTTCTTC. It is translated as CSARPTSGGADEQFF. This rearrangement joins TRBV20-1 to TRBJ2-1; 14 positions agree with TRBD2. Germline assignment: CDR1 DFQATT and CDR2 SNEGSKA (reference sequence). V shed 2 bases and J 8 bases; nucleotides not matched to a gene: 5. The CDR3 covers 15 residues.

The genes are TRBV11-2 and TRBJ2-2; D uncertain. Trimming took 1 base from V and 4 from J, leaving 7 bases between them. This CDR3 has 14 residues. Germline V gene lookup returns CDR1 SGHAT and CDR2 FQNNGV. The CDR3 region is CASSLVSITGELFF. Written as DNA, the CDR3 is TGTGCCAGCAGCTTAGTTAGCATCACCGGGGAGCTGTTTTTT.

The rearrangement uses TRBV29-1 and TRBJ2-1; 7 bases map to TRBD1. The J call is uncertain, as TRBJ2-7 better fits the DNA end. Germline values: CDR1 SQVTM, CDR2 ANQGSEA. This CDR3 region has 15 residues. This CDR3 reads CSVSTGDVFYNEQYF. CDR3 bases: TGCAGCGTATCTACAGGGGACGTTTTCTACAATGAGCAGTACTTC.

This clonotype was counted only a few times. The chain links TRBV6-2 or TRBV6-3 to TRBJ2-5; TRBD2 matches 7 bases. After removal of 5 bases from V and 2 bases from J, the junction contained 8 bases not matched to a gene. CDR3 length equals 15 residues. Germline V gene sequence: CDR1 MNHEY, CDR2 SVGEGT. The CDR3 DNA is TGTGCCAGCAGTCCTCTGCGGGGGTCGCAAGAGACCCAGTACTTC. Its protein is CASSPLRGSQETQYF.

The V and J genes are TRBV11-2 and TRBJ1-6; D possibly corresponds to TRBD1 (6 bases). This CDR3 spans 17 amino acids. Germline V gene sequence: CDR1 SGHAT, CDR2 FQNNGV. The V gene lost 4 bases and the J gene lost 0 bases, with 13 bases spanning the gap. CDR3 in DNA: TGTGCCAGCAGCTCCAATACAGGGAGCTCCTATAATTCACCCCTCCACTTT. Its translation: CASSSNTGSSYNSPLHF.

The CDR3 nucleotides are TGTGCCAGCAGTCCCTGGGACAGGGGGACCAATGAGCAGTTCTTC. Protein: CASSPWDRGTNEQFF. The chain carries TRBV7-2 and TRBJ2-1; 11 bases fit TRBD1. Germline values: CDR1 SGHTA, CDR2 FQGNSA. This CDR3 has 15 residues. With 6 bases clipped from V and 6 bases from J, the junction kept 7 bases outside the gene matches.

Of note for this clonotype: A clone one base away is much larger, so this may be a read error. The V and J genes are TRBV7-3 and TRBJ2-1; D is perhaps TRBD1 (6 bases). V lost 5 bases, J lost 6 bases, and 17 bases lay in between. Per the germline V gene, CDR1 is SGHTA and CDR2 is FQGTGA. This CDR3 contains 15 residues. In nucleotides, the CDR3 is TGTGCCAGCAGCCCGGGACATGGAATATCCAATGAGCAGTTCTTC. It translates to CASSPGHGISNEQFF. Combining the CDR3 with reference TRBV7-3 and TRBJ2-1 gives the whole variable domain GAGVSQTPSNKVTEKGKYVELRCDPISGHTALYWYRQSLGQGPEFLIYFQGTGAADDSGLPNDRFFAVRPEGSVSTLKIQRTERGDSAVYLCASSPGHGISNEQFFGPGTRLTVL.

A single count supports this clonotype. A read error may produce the germline difference seen at one junction end. The chain recombines TRBV7-2 with TRBJ2-7, with 7 bases fitting TRBD2. The CDR3 is made up of 14 amino acids. Germline V gene lookup returns CDR1 SGHTA and CDR2 FQGNSA. CDR3 sequence: CAGSSLRTRSEQYF. The CDR3 region has the DNA TGTGCCGGCAGCTCCCTTCGGACTAGGAGCGAGCAGTACTTC.

This chain connects TRBV7-2 to TRBJ2-3, with TRBD1 matching over 10 bases. Germline V gives CDR1 SGHTA, CDR2 FQGNSA. CDR3 length equals 17 residues. Trimming cost V 1 base and J 2 bases; bases outside gene matches: 6. The CDR3 DNA follows: TGTGCCAGCAGCTTAGGGGACAGGGGTCTATCCACAGATACGCAGTATTTT. This sequence encodes CASSLGDRGLSTDTQYF.

A word on this clonotype: Germline is not matched at one junction end, which may reflect a read error. The chain employs TRBV20-1 and TRBJ1-1; possible D gene TRBD1, 6 bases. Germline assignment: CDR1 DFQATT and CDR2 SNEGSKA (reference sequence). The CDR3 is 14 amino acids. CDR3 protein: CSVRTRTANTEAFF. CDR3 nucleotide sequence: TGCAGTGTTAGAACGCGGACAGCCAACACTGAAGCTTTCTTT.

This clonotype was detected only a few times. The chain combines TRBV4-3 with TRBJ2-7; 7 bases are shared with TRBD2. The ends lost 5 bases at V and 3 bases at J; junction bases unmatched: 10. The V gene's germline CDR1 is LGHNA and CDR2 YSLEER. The CDR3 has 15 amino acids. Here the CDR3 DNA reads TGCGCCAGCAGCGTACCGGGACTAAAGGACTACGAGCAGTACTTC. As protein: CASSVPGLKDYEQYF.

This chain links TRBV25-1 with TRBJ1-6; no firm D call. CDR1 and CDR2 from the germline V gene are MGHDK and SYGVNS. Trimming shortened V by 2 bases and J by 10 bases, and 12 bases separated the two germline ends. The CDR3 consists of 14 residues. This CDR3 reads CASSEGQFDSPLHF. In nucleotides, the CDR3 is TGTGCCAGCAGTGAAGGCCAATTCGACTCACCCCTCCACTTT.

This clonotype was detected a few times. The genes are TRBV7-2 and TRBJ2-7; D not certain. CDR3 length: 14 residues. CDR1 is SGHTA, CDR2 FQGNSA, per germline. V dropped 4 bases and J dropped 7 bases, with 17 bases sitting between them. The DNA for the CDR3 is TGTGCCAGCAGCTCAAACCCCTTCCGTGGGGAGCAGTACTTC. It specifies CASSSNPFRGEQYF.

This clonotype was detected a few times. This chain links TRBV10-2 with TRBJ1-5; D is unresolved. The CDR3 runs 14 residues. Germline CDR1 reads WSHSY; CDR2 reads SAAADI. V was cut by 5 bases and J by 0 bases, with 8 bases left in between. In DNA, the CDR3 is TGCGCCAGCAGTCCCTCTATTAGCAATCAGCCCCAGCATTTT. This gives the protein CASSPSISNQPQHF.

This clonotype was observed a few times. The chain employs TRBV7-9 and TRBJ2-7; TRBD2 matches 11 bases. The junction had 6 bases not matched to a gene; V was cut back by 5 bases and J by 3 bases. The CDR3 is 15 amino acids. CDR1 and CDR2 (germline): SEHNR, FQNEAQ (reference sequence). The CDR3: CASSRGLADYYEQYF. The CDR3 DNA follows: TGTGCCAGCAGCCGGGGACTAGCGGATTACTACGAGCAGTACTTC.

CDR3 sequence (DNA): TGTGCCAGCGCGAAGACAGCGAACTATGGCTACACCTTC. Translation gives CASAKTANYGYTF. J is TRBJ1-2 and V is TRBV6-5; TRBD1 might be the D (5 bases). With 8 bases removed from V and 2 bases from J, the gap between germline ends came to 12 bases. The germline V gene encodes CDR1 MNHEY and CDR2 SVGAGI. CDR3 length equals 13 residues.

This chain links TRBV3-1 with TRBJ1-1; D is perhaps TRBD1 (5 bases). CDR1 is LGHDT and CDR2 is YNNKEL in the germline V gene (reference sequence). Deletions cut 3 bases from V and 0 bases from J, with 11 bases between. The CDR3 contains 15 residues. The CDR3 region has the DNA TGTGCCAGCAGCCAGATCGGGGGACTGAACACTGAAGCTTTCTTT. Protein: CASSQIGGLNTEAFF.

This clonotype was counted between two and nine times. The chain recombines TRBV5-1 with TRBJ1-1, with D unresolved. Between the trimmed V and J ends, which lost 4 bases and 1 base, there was a span of 8 bases. The CDR3 runs to 13 residues. Germline assignment: CDR1 SGHRS and CDR2 YFSETQ. The CDR3 bases are TGCGCCAGCAGCCCATCGAAGAACACTGAAGCTTTCTTT. This sequence encodes CASSPSKNTEAFF.

The J gene is TRBJ1-1, the V gene TRBV3-1; unclear D gene. This CDR3 contains 11 residues. Trimming shortened V by 3 bases and J by 11 bases, and 10 bases separated the two germline ends. CDR1 LGHDT and CDR2 YNNKEL come from the germline V gene (reference sequence). CDR3 DNA sequence: TGTGCCAGCAGCCAGGGGTTACAGGCTTTCTTT. Translation gives CASSQGLQAFF.

The genes are TRBV20-1 and TRBJ2-1; possible D gene TRBD2, 7 bases. The length of the CDR3 is 15 residues. V gave up 6 bases and J gave up 3 bases, with 18 bases separating them. CDR1 and CDR2 (germline): DFQATT, SNEGSKA (reference sequence). The CDR3 nucleotides read TGCAGTGCGGGAGGGGGGGGCCCTATCTACAATGAGCAGTTCTTC. This codes for CSAGGGGPIYNEQFF.

This clonotype appeared a few times. The genes are TRBV20-1 and TRBJ2-5; D remains ambiguous. The CDR3 is 11 residues long. Germline V gene sequence: CDR1 DFQATT, CDR2 SNEGSKA (reference sequence). V was pared by 6 bases and J by 3 bases, with 8 bases between. The CDR3 nucleotides are TGCAGTGCCAGACTCAAAGAGACCCAGTACTTC. It codes for CSARLKETQYF.

The chain joins TRBV10-3 to TRBJ1-2; unclear D gene. Germline V lookup: CDR1 ENHRY, CDR2 SYGVKD. There are 14 residues in the CDR3. Trimming left V 10 bases short and J 6 bases short, with 21 bases between. The CDR3 DNA follows: TGTGCCACCCACACGAACTTAGGCTTCGATGGCTACACCTTC. Protein sequence: CATHTNLGFDGYTF.